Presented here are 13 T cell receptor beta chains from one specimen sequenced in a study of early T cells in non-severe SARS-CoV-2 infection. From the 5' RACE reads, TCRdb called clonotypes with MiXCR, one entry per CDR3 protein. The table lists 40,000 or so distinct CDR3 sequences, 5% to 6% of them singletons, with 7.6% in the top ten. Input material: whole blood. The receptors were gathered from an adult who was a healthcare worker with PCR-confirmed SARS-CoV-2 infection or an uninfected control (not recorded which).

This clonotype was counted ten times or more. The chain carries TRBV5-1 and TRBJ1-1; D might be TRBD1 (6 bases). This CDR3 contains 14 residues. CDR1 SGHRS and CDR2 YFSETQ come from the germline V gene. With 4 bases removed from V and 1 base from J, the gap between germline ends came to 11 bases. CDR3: CASSQRTANTEAFF. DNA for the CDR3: TGCGCCAGCAGCCAAAGGACAGCGAACACTGAAGCTTTCTTT.

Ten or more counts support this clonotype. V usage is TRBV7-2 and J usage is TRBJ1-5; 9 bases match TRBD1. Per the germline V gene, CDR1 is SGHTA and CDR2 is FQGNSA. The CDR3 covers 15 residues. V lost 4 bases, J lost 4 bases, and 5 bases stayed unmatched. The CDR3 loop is CASSSQGALNQPQHF. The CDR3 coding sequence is TGTGCCAGCAGCTCACAGGGGGCCCTGAATCAGCCCCAGCATTTT.

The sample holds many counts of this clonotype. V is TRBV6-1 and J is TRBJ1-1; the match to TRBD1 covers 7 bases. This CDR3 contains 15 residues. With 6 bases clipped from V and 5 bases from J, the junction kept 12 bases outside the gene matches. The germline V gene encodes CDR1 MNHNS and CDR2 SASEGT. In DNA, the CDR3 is TGTGCCAGCAGCGAAATGGCAGGGGGGCGGACTGAAGCTTTCTTT. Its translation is CASSEMAGGRTEAFF.

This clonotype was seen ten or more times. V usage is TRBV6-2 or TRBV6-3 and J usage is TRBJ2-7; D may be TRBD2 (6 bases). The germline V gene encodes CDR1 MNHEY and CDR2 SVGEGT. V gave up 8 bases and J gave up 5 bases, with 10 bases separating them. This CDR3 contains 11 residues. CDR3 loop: CASGRINEQYF. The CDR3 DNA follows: TGTGCCAGCGGGAGGATCAACGAGCAGTACTTC.

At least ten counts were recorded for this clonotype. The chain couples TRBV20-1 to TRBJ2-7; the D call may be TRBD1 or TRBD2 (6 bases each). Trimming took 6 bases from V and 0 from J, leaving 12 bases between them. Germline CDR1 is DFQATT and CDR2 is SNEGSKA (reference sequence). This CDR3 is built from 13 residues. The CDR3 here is CSAGGLYSYEQYF. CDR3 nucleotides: TGCAGTGCGGGGGGCCTCTACTCCTACGAGCAGTACTTC.

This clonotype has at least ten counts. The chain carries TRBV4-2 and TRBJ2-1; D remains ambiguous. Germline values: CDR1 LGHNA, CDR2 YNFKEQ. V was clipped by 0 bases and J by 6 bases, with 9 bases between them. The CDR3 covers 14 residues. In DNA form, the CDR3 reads TGTGCCAGCAGCCAAGATACTTGGACCAATGAGCAGTTCTTC. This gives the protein CASSQDTWTNEQFF.

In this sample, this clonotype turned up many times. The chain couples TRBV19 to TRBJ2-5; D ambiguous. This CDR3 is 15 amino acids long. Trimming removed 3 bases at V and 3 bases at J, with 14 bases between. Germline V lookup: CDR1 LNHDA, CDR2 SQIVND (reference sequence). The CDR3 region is CASSIRARTKETQYF. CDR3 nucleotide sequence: TGTGCCAGTAGTATCCGCGCAAGGACCAAAGAGACCCAGTACTTC.

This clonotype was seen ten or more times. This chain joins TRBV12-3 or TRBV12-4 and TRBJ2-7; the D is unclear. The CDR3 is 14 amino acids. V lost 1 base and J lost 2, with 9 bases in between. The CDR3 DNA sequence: TGTGCCAGCAGTTTAGTAGGGTTCACCTACGAGCAGTACTTC. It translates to CASSLVGFTYEQYF.

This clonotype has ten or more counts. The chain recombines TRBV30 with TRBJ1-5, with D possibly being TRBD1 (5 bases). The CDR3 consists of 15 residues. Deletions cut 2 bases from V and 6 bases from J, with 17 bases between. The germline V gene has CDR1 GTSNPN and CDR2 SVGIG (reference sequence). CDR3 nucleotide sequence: TGTGCCTGGAGTCCCGGGTCCCGGGGGAGTCAGCCCCAGCATTTT. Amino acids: CAWSPGSRGSQPQHF.

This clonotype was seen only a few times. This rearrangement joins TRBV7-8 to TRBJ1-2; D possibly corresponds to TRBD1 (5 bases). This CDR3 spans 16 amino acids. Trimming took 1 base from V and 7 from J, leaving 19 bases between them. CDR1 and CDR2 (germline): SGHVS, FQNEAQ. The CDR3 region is CASSLVGRRGNSGYTF. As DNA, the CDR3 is TGTGCCAGCAGCTTAGTAGGCCGTCGGGGGAACAGTGGCTACACCTTC.

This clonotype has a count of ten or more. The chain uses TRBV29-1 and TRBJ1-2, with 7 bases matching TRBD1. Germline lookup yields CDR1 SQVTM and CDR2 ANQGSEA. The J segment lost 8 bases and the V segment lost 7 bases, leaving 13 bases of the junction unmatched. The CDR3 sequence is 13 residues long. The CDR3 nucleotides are TGCAGCGCGGAAGGGGGCGCGGGTAAGGGCTACACCTTC. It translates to CSAEGGAGKGYTF.

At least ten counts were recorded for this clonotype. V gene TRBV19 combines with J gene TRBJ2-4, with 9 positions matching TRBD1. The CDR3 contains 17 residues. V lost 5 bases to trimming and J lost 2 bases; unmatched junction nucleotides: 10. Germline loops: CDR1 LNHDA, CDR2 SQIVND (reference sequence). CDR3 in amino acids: CASSPRTGAPSKNIQYF. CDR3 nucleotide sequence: TGTGCCAGTAGTCCTCGGACAGGGGCCCCATCCAAAAACATTCAGTACTTC. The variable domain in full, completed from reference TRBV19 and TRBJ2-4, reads DGGITQSPKYLFRKEGQNVTLSCEQNLNHDAMYWYRQDPGQGLRLIYYSQIVNDFQKGDIAEGYSVSREKKESFPLTVTSAQKNPTAFYLCASSPRTGAPSKNIQYFGAGTRLSVL.

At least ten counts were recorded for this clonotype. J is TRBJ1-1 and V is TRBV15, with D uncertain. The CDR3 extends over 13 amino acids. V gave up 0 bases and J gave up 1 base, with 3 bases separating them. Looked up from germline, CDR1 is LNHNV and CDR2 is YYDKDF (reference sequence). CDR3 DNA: TGTGCCACCAGCAGAGAACGGAACACTGAAGCTTTCTTT. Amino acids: CATSRERNTEAFF.